This TCR beta chain appears in the sequencing data of a study of T-cell memory formation after mild COVID-19. Study at large: Largely, the TCR clusters proved donor specific.

Germline-derived CDR1 and CDR2 are MGHRA and YSYEKL. This CDR3 contains 14 residues. V was cut by 5 bases and J by 13 bases, with 18 bases left in between. 5'RACE with constant-segment primers built TCRalpha and TCRbeta cDNA libraries with UMIs. MiXCR was run by TCRdb on the 5' RACE reads, yielding one entry per CDR3 protein. The sample carries 40,000 to 55,000 distinct CDR3 sequences, 9.5% to 15% recorded once. Sequencing was done on a sample of PBMCs or a T cell subset sorted from them (not recorded which). This TCR derives from a man in his late teens or twenties who had mild COVID-19 (a few samples of this study predate the infection). Cell type and time point are not known. The chain employs TRBV4-1 and TRBJ1-6; the D is unclear. The CDR3, as DNA: TGCGCCAGCAGCGAAAGGGCGGGCCTCACCCCCCTCCACTTT. This sequence encodes CASSERAGLTPLHF.